The 5 T cell receptor beta chains in this list originate from one sample, sequenced in a study of beta chain features in type 1 diabetes. No antigen is known for these receptors. Reverse transcribing all isolated RNA meant expressed TCRB transcripts were sequenced. The protocol was immunoSEQ multiplex PCR, while the TCRdb copy is restricted to in-frame clones and leaves out a portion. The repertoire holds about 240,000 clones, with about 15% as singletons. Notes on the study in general: The study found moderately but significantly shorter TCRB CDR3s in all four CD4+ subsets of Type 1 diabetes patients.

The sequenced sample consisted of naive CD4+ T cells from blood. These receptors were taken from a man aged 25 to 45 with type 1 diabetes.

This clone showed up just a few times. CDR3 residues: CASSPQGGMNTEAFF. The CDR3 coding sequence is TGTGCCAGCTCACCGCAGGGGGGAATGAACACTGAAGCTTTCTTT. The rearrangement uses TRBV18 and TRBJ1-1; 7 bases map to TRBD1. The CDR3 runs 15 residues. The J segment lost 0 bases and the V segment lost 3 bases, leaving 4 bases of the junction unmatched. From germline, CDR1 is KGHSH and CDR2 LQKENI.

This clone has a handful of counts. Distinct nucleotide sequences in the sample also encode this CDR3. The chain recombines TRBV5-4 with TRBJ2-5, with 7 bases fitting TRBD1. V shed 0 bases, J shed 4 bases, and the junction held 3 bases outside the gene matches. Germline CDR1 and CDR2: SGHNT and YYREEE (reference sequence). The CDR3 runs to 14 residues. The CDR3 here is CASSLDRGGETQYF. The CDR3, as DNA: TGTGCCAGCAGCTTGGACAGGGGCGGAGAGACCCAGTACTTC.

This chain uses TRBV29-1 with TRBJ2-5; 11 bases line up with TRBD1. This CDR3 is built from 13 residues. V trimming: 6 bases; J trimming: 4 bases; junction bases outside the gene matches: 4. In germline, CDR1 is SQVTM, CDR2 ANQGSEA. The CDR3 sequence: CSVGGTGGETQYF. DNA for the CDR3: TGCAGCGTCGGAGGGACAGGGGGAGAGACCCAGTACTTC.

The gene calls are TRBV6-1 and TRBJ1-1; 7 bases fit TRBD1. Germline V gene data show CDR1 as MNHNS and CDR2 as SASEGT. The CDR3 runs 15 residues. V lost 4 bases and J lost 1; bases outside the gene matches: 6. CDR3 in DNA: TGTGCCAGCAGTGCAGTGACAGGGACGAACACTGAAGCTTTCTTT. Protein sequence: CASSAVTGTNTEAFF.

The gene calls are TRBV6-1 and TRBJ2-2; D remains ambiguous. Germline V lookup: CDR1 MNHNS, CDR2 SASEGT. This CDR3 region has 15 residues. Trimming left V 1 base short and J 3 bases short, with 9 bases between. CDR3 nucleotides: TGTGCCAGCAGTGAAGACGGGTGGGACACCGGGGAGCTGTTTTTT. Its translation: CASSEDGWDTGELFF.